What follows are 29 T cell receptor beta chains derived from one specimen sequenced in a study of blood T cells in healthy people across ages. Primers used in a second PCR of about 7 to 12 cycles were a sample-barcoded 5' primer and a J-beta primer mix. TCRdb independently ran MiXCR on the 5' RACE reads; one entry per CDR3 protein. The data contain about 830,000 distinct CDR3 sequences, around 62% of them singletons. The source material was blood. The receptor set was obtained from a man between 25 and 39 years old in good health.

For the CDR3, the DNA is TGTGCCAGCAGTGACGGGACAGCCCTTAACACCGGGGAGCTGTTTTTT. This codes for CASSDGTALNTGELFF. This sequence joins TRBV6-2 or TRBV6-3 and TRBJ2-2; 7 nucleotides line up with TRBD1. Losses at the gene ends were 5 bases for V and 2 bases for J; bases not matched to a gene: 8. Looked up from germline, CDR1 is MNHEY and CDR2 is SVGEGT. The CDR3 has 16 residues.

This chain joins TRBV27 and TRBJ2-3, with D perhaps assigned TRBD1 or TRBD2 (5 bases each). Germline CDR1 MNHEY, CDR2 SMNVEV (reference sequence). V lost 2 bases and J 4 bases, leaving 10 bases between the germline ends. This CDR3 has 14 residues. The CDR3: CASSLGASPDTQYF. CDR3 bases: TGTGCCAGCAGTTTAGGGGCTAGCCCAGATACGCAGTATTTT.

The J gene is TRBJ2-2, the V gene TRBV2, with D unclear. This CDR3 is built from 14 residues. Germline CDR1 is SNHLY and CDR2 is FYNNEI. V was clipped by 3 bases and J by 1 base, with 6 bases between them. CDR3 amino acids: CASSDLGNTGELFF. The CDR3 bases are TGTGCCAGCAGTGACTTAGGGAACACCGGGGAGCTGTTTTTT.

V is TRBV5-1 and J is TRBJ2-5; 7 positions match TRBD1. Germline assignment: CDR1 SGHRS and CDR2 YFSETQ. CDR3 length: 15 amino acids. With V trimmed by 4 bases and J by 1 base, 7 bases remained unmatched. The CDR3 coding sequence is TGCGCCAGCAGCCAGGGACAGACCATCCAAGAGACCCAGTACTTC. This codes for CASSQGQTIQETQYF.

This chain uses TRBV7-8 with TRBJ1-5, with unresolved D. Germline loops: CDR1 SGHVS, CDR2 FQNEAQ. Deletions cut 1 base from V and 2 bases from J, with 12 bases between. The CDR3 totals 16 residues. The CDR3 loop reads CASSLVGVSGNQPQHF. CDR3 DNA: TGTGCCAGCAGCTTAGTAGGAGTCAGCGGCAATCAGCCCCAGCATTTT.

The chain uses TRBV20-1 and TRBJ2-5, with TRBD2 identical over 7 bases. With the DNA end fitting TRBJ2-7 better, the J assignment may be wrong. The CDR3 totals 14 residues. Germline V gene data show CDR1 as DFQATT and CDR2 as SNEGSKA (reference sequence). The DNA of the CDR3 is TGCAGTGCTAGAGATCGTTGGGGGGGGTACGAGCAGTACTTC. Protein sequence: CSARDRWGGYEQYF.

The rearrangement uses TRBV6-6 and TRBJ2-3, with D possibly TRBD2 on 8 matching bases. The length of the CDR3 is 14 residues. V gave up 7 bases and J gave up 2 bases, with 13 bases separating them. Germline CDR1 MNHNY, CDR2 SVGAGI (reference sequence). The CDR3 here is CASTGGGFTDTQYF. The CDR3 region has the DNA TGTGCCAGCACGGGAGGGGGCTTCACAGATACGCAGTATTTT.

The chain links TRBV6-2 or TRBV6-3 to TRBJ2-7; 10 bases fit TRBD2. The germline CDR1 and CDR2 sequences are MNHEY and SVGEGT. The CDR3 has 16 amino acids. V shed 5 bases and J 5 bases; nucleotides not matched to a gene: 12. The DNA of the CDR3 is TGTGCCAGCAGTATGGCCGGGACTAGCGCGAGAAACGAGCAGTACTTC. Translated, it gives CASSMAGTSARNEQYF.

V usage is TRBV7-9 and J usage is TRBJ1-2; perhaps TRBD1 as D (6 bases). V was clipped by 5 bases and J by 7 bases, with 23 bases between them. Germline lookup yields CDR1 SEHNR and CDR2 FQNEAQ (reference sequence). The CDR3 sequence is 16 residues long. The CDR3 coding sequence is TGTGCCAGCAGCCCCGCCGCCGACAGGAGTAGAGCTGGCTACACCTTC. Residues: CASSPAADRSRAGYTF.

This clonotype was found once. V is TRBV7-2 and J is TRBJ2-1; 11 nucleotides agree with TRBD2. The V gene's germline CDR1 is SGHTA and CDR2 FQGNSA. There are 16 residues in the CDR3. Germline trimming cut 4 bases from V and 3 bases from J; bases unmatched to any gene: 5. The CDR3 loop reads CASSYLTSGVYNEQFF. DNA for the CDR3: TGTGCCAGCAGCTACCTGACTAGCGGGGTCTACAATGAGCAGTTCTTC. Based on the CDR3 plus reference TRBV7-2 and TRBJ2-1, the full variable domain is GAGVSQSPSNKVTEKGKDVELRCDPISGHTALYWYRQSLGQGLEFLIYFQGNSAPDKSGLPSDRFSAERTGGSVSTLTIQRTQQEDSAVYLCASSYLTSGVYNEQFFGPGTRLTVL.

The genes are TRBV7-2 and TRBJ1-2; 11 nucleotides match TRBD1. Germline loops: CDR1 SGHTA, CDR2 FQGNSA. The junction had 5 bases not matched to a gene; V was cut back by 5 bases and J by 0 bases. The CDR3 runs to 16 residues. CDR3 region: CASSHGTGGPNYGYTF. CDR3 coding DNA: TGTGCCAGCAGCCATGGGACAGGGGGACCTAACTATGGCTACACCTTC.

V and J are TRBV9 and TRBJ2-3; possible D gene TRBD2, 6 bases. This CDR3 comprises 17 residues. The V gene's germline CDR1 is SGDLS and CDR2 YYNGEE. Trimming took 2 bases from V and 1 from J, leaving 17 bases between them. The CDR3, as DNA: TGTGCCAGCAGCGTCTCTCCCCCCCAGCGGGGCACAGATACGCAGTATTTT. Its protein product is CASSVSPPQRGTDTQYF.

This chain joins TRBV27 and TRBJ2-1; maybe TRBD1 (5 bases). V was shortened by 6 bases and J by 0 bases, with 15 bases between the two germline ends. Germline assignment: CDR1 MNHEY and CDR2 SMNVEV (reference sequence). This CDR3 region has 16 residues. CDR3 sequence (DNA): TGTGCCAGCAGCCGTCAGGGTCAGAGCTCCTACAATGAGCAGTTCTTC. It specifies CASSRQGQSSYNEQFF.

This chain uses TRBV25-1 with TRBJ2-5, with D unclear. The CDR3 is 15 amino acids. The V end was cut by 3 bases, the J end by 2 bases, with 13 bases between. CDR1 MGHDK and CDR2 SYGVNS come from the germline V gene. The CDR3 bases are TGTGCCAGCAGTGATTATTTAGGACCTCAAGAGACCCAGTACTTC. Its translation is CASSDYLGPQETQYF.

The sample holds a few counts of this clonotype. The CDR3: CASSFTGLAKGNTEAFF. CDR3 sequence (DNA): TGTGCCAGCAGCTTTACAGGTTTAGCCAAAGGGAACACTGAAGCTTTCTTT. The V gene is TRBV7-9, the J gene TRBJ1-1; weak D call: TRBD1 (5 bases). CDR1 is SEHNR, CDR2 FQNEAQ, per germline (reference sequence). The CDR3 is 17 amino acids. Trimming left V 3 bases short and J 1 base short, with 18 bases between.

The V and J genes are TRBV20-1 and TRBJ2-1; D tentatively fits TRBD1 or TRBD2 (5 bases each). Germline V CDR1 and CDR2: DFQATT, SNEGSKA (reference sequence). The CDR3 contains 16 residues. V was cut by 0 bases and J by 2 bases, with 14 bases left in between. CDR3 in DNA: TGCAGTGCTAGAGATGATGTTGGGGGTACCTACAATGAGCAGTTCTTC. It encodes CSARDDVGGTYNEQFF.

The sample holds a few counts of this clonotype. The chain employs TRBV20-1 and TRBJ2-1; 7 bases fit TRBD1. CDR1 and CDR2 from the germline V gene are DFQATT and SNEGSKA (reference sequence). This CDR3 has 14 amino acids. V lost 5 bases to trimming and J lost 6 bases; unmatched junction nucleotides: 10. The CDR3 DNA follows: TGCAGTGCTCCCAACCCGACAGGGTCCAATGAGCAGTTCTTC. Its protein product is CSAPNPTGSNEQFF.

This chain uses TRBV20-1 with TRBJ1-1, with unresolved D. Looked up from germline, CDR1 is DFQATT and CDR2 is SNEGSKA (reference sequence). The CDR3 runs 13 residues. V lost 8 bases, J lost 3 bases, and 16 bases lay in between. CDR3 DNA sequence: TGCAGTTCGGGCCTCCACGCGGACACTGAAGCTTTCTTT. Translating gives CSSGLHADTEAFF.

The CDR3, as DNA: TGTGCCAGTAGATTCGGCATGGAGCAGCCCCAGCATTTT. Translation gives CASRFGMEQPQHF. V and J are TRBV19 and TRBJ1-5; D gene uncertain. The CDR3 length is 13 residues. The germline V and J ends were trimmed by 6 bases and 7 bases, with 13 bases remaining between them. Germline V gives CDR1 LNHDA, CDR2 SQIVND (reference sequence).

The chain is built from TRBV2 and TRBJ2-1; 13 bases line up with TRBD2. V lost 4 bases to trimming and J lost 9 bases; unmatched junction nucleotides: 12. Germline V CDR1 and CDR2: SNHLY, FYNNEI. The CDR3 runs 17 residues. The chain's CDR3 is CASSGLAGGRVPGEQFF. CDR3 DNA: TGTGCCAGCAGTGGACTAGCGGGGGGAAGGGTACCAGGTGAGCAGTTCTTC.

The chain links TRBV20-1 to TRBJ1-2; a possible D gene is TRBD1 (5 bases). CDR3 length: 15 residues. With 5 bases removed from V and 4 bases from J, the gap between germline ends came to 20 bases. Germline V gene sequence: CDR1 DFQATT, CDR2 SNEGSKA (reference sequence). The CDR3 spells CSAPTRGQRGYGYTF. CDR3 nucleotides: TGCAGTGCTCCTACCCGAGGCCAAAGGGGCTATGGCTACACCTTC.

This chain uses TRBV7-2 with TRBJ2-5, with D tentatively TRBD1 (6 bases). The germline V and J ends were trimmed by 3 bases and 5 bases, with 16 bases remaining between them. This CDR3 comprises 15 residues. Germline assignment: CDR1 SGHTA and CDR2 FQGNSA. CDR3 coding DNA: TGTGCCAGCAGCTTGGCTGGACAGAGATGTGAGACCCAGTACTTC. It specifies CASSLAGQRCETQYF. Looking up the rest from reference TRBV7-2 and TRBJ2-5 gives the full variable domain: GAGVSQSPSNKVTEKGKDVELRCDPISGHTALYWYRQSLGQGLEFLIYFQGNSAPDKSGLPSDRFSAERTGGSVSTLTIQRTQQEDSAVYLCASSLAGQRCETQYFGPGTRLLVL.

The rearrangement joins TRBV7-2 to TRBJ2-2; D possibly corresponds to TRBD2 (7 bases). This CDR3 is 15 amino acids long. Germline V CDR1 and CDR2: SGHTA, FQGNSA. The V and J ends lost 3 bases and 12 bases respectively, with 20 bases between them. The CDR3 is CASSFRGGASGKLFF. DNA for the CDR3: TGTGCCAGCAGCTTTAGAGGGGGGGCCTCGGGGAAGCTGTTTTTT. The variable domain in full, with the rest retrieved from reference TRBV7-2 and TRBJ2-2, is GAGVSQSPSNKVTEKGKDVELRCDPISGHTALYWYRQSLGQGLEFLIYFQGNSAPDKSGLPSDRFSAERTGGSVSTLTIQRTQQEDSAVYLCASSFRGGASGKLFFGEGSRLTVL.

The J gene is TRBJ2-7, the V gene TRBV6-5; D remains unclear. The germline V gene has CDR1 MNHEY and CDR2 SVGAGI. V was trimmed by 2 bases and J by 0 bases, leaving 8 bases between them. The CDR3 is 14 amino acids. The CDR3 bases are TGTGCCAGCAGTTACAAGGGCCTCTCCTACGAGCAGTACTTC. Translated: CASSYKGLSYEQYF.

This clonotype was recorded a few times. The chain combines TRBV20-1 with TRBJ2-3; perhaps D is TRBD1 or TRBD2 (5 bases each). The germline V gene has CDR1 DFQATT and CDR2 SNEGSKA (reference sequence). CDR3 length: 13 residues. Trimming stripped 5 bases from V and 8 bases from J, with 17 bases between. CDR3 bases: TGCAGTGCTGCCCTGGGACCGCGAGGTACGCAGTATTTT. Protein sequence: CSAALGPRGTQYF.

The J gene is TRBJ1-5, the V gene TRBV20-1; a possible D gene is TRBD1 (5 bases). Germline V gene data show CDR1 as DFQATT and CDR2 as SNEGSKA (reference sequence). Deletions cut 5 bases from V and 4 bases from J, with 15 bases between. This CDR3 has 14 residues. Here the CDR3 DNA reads TGCAGTGCTCCGCCGGGACCGCTGAATCAGCCCCAGCATTTT. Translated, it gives CSAPPGPLNQPQHF.

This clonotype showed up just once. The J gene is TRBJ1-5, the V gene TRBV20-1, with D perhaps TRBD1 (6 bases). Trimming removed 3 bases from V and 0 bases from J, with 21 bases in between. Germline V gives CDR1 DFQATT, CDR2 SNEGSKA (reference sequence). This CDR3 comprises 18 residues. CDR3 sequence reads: CSARGSDSRLYSNQPQHF. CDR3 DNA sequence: TGCAGTGCTAGGGGGTCGGACAGCCGCCTTTATAGCAATCAGCCCCAGCATTTT.

The chain's CDR3 is CASSQLGQSNTEAFF. In nucleotides, the CDR3 is TGTGCCAGCTCACAGTTGGGACAGTCGAACACTGAAGCTTTCTTT. V and J are TRBV18 and TRBJ1-1; 7 bases fit TRBD1. The CDR3 length is 15 residues. The germline V gene has CDR1 KGHSH and CDR2 LQKENI. Losses at the gene ends were 4 bases for V and 1 base for J; bases not matched to a gene: 6. Supplemented by reference TRBV18 and TRBJ1-1, the full variable domain reads NAGVMQNPRHLVRRRGQEARLRCSPMKGHSHVYWYRQLPEEGLKFMVYLQKENIIDESGMPKERFSAEFPKEGPSILRIQQVVRGDSAAYFCASSQLGQSNTEAFFGQGTRLTVV.

The CDR3 loop reads CASTKSGTNTEAFF. The CDR3 DNA reads TGTGCCAGCACCAAATCGGGCACTAACACTGAAGCTTTCTTT. The J gene is TRBJ1-1, the V gene TRBV25-1, with unresolved D. The CDR3 spans 14 residues. V was shortened by 7 bases and J by 2 bases, with 14 bases between the two germline ends. The V gene's germline CDR1 is MGHDK and CDR2 SYGVNS.